The T cell receptor (beta chain) under discussion was sequenced for a study of Graves' ophthalmopathy and Graves' hyperthyroidism. This clonotype showed up many times. Investigators amplified TCR beta CDR3 regions from RNA transcripts. First-round RT-PCR used HTBI primers; second-round multiplex PCR followed. TCRdb analysed the multiplex PCR reads with MiXCR anew, one entry per CDR3 protein. This table has some 350,000 distinct CDR3 sequences, roughly a sixth appearing once. Trimming took 7 bases from V and 5 from J, leaving 20 bases between them. The CDR3 sequence is 15 residues long. Germline CDR1 SNHLY, CDR2 FYNNEI.

The TCR comes from an adult woman with stable Graves' hyperthyroidism. The gene calls are TRBV2 and TRBJ1-1; TRBD1 might be the D (6 bases). Sequencing used peripheral blood. The CDR3 region is CASILRGGVGTEAFF. For the CDR3, the DNA is TGTGCCAGCATCCTTAGGGGGGGAGTAGGGACTGAAGCTTTCTTT.